These 4 T cell receptor beta chains came from one sample sequenced in a study of blood T cell repertoires in COVID-19. Generated by immunoSEQ multiplex PCR, the TCRdb table keeps only in-frame clones and is missing some. The sample consists of fewer than 200,000 clones, around 87% of them appearing once. The specimen sequenced was peripheral blood. The receptors originated from a woman in her 70s with COVID-19, enrolled during active disease.

The chain recombines TRBV28 with TRBJ2-2; TRBD1 is a possible D gene (7 bases). CDR1 and CDR2 (germline): MDHEN, SYDVKM. V shed 3 bases and J shed 3 bases, with 11 bases lying between them. This CDR3 comprises 15 residues. This CDR3 is CASSFQGGYTGELFF. In nucleotides, the CDR3 is TGTGCCAGCAGTTTTCAGGGGGGATACACCGGGGAGCTGTTTTTT.

J is TRBJ1-6 and V is TRBV6-5, with D unresolved. The CDR3 is made up of 11 amino acids. The V gene's germline CDR1 is MNHEY and CDR2 SVGAGI. The V end was cut by 8 bases, the J end by 14 bases, with 13 bases between. The CDR3 DNA sequence: TGTGCCAGCCGAGGAACGGATGCCCTCCACTTT. Translation: CASRGTDALHF.

The chain has TRBV11-1 and TRBJ2-7, with TRBD1 matching over 8 bases. Trimming cost V 5 bases and J 4 bases; bases outside gene matches: 10. The germline V gene has CDR1 SGHAT and CDR2 FQDESV (reference sequence). This CDR3 region has 15 residues. This CDR3 reads CASSTIGTGRYEQYF. The CDR3 DNA sequence: TGTGCCAGCAGCACTATCGGGACAGGAAGGTACGAGCAGTACTTC. The complete variable domain, with remaining parts taken from reference TRBV11-1 and TRBJ2-7, reads EAEVAQSPRYKITEKSQAVAFWCDPISGHATLYWYRQILGQGPELLVQFQDESVVDDSQLPKDRFSAERLKGVDSTLKIQPAELGDSAMYLCASSTIGTGRYEQYFGPGTRLTVT.

The chain employs TRBV6-7 and TRBJ2-3, with D possibly TRBD1 on 5 matching bases. TRBV6-7 is an ORF, and what it does is uncertain. This CDR3 comprises 15 residues. The V and J ends lost 4 bases and 10 bases respectively, with 21 bases between them. The CDR3 is CASSFHVRQGFPQYF. In DNA form, the CDR3 reads TGTGCCAGCAGTTTCCACGTACGTCAGGGTTTTCCGCAGTATTTT.